This T cell receptor beta chain was profiled in a study of T cell responses to AZD1222 COVID-19 vaccine (dated by TCRdb to the early 2020s). Background for the entire study: TCR sequencing covered some 240 trial participants: approximately 200 given two doses of AZD1222 and approximately 25 given two doses of MenACWY control vaccine. Enrollment into the trials was organized by age into subgroups of 18-55, 56-69 and 70-plus years, and those subgroups contained roughly 140, 27 and 60 TCR-sequenced participants, respectively. Overall results and qualifications from the work: Epitopes outside the regions mutated in the B.1.351 and B.1.1.7 variants were reportedly recognized by nearly half of the unique spike-specific TCRs. In the small 56-69-year group, the increase in depth fell short of significance, most likely because of low power. Because no samples from the day 14 peak response were available, repertoires could be characterized only after the peak T cell response. Participants were mostly white British, with more females than males. The authors suggested clonal diversity may have been underestimated. Conclusions about previously exposed vaccinees are limited because only a handful of AZD1222 recipients were SARS-CoV-2 seropositive at baseline. A significant rise in spike-specific TCR breadth and depth was observed after two AZD1222 doses relative to day 0 and relative to MenACWY recipients. CD4 TCRs associated with the vaccine covered the entire spike protein, and the dominant responses were in regions 160-218 and 743-854.

V gives up 3 bases and J gives up 6 bases, and the segment between their germline ends measures 14 bases. From the cysteine up to the phenylalanine, the CDR3 has a length of 15 residues. Only CDR3 DNA remains: 45 bases, in frame from the first base. CDR1 and CDR2, per the germline V gene, are SNHLY and FYNNEI. The intended sense of this specimen's time point label: about 28 days (+/-7) after the second vaccine dose. AZD1222 recipients with second doses at about 4 weeks or about 12 weeks were pooled, because spike-specific TCR depth and breadth did not differ between schedules. Vaccinee samples came from UK trials COV001 and COV002, including a single-blind randomized controlled phase 2/3 trial of AZD1222 (ChAdOx1 nCoV-19) in healthy adults. For TCRbeta chain sequencing, PBMC samples were collected from trial participants at day 0 and at day 28 after the second dose. The CDR3 regions of human TCRbeta chains were analyzed by immunosequencing. In the original analysis: Repertoire TCRs were matched against a reference library of SARS-CoV-2-specific TCRs generated with the MIRA antigen-specificity platform. Breadth was defined as the fraction of unique TCRs that were SARS-CoV-2-associated. Depth was defined as the fraction of total T cells that were SARS-CoV-2-associated. Using the MIRA data, every spike-specific TCR was mapped to the spike region that the TCR reacted to and assigned to either a CD4 or a CD8 class. Log10-transformed breadth and depth values were compared by one-way ANOVA with Sidak's multiple comparisons tests. TCRdb provides this immuneACCESS table in a form limited to in-frame rearrangements. Some clones are lacking; in checked studies, under half of them reflect an unresolved V gene, and why the rest are absent is not known. The V and J calls and the clone size are those of that table, but D and trimming were determined from the DNA. Recorded for this sample are 90,000 to 100,000 clones; roughly 85% of them occurred a single time. The ten top clones hold roughly 4.7% of the sample.

Notes on this clone: Its antigen remains undetermined. One base away there is no much larger clone; base qualities are not given.

Sequenced material: peripheral blood, taken 28 days after the second AZD1222 dose. This sequence uses TRBV2 and TRBJ2-2; the D gene is perhaps TRBD2, on 5 matching bases. This TCR came from an adult who received the AZD1222 COVID-19 vaccine. The nucleotide sequence reads TGTGCCAGCAGTGACCAGCGGTCAACGGCCGGGGAGCTGTTTTTT. Its protein product is CASSDQRSTAGELFF.